This TCR beta chain was identified during a study of blood T cell repertoires in COVID-19. Assignment of participants to cohorts was predicated upon participant-reported clinical history. The CDR3 consists of 16 residues. The germline gives CDR1 SGHVS, CDR2 FQNEAQ. Losses at the gene ends were 0 bases for V and 4 bases for J; bases not matched to a gene: 4. Under the authors' procedure: Using reference gene primer amplification, nucleated cell counts were estimated. This table comes from immunoSEQ multiplex PCR, and its TCRdb copy is limited to in-frame clones, with some not included. The DNA was the basis for D and trimming; V, J and clone size are from that table. The table includes more than 300,000 clones, approximately 84% detected once.

This clonotype was sampled from a man aged 25 to 45 who had recovered from COVID-19. Sequences were obtained from PBMCs or T cells enriched from blood (not recorded which). V is TRBV7-8 and J is TRBJ2-1, with TRBD1 matching 9 bases. CDR3 nucleotides: TGTGCCAGCAGCTTAGCGGCCGGGACAGGGTACAATGAGCAGTTCTTC. Its protein product is CASSLAAGTGYNEQFF.